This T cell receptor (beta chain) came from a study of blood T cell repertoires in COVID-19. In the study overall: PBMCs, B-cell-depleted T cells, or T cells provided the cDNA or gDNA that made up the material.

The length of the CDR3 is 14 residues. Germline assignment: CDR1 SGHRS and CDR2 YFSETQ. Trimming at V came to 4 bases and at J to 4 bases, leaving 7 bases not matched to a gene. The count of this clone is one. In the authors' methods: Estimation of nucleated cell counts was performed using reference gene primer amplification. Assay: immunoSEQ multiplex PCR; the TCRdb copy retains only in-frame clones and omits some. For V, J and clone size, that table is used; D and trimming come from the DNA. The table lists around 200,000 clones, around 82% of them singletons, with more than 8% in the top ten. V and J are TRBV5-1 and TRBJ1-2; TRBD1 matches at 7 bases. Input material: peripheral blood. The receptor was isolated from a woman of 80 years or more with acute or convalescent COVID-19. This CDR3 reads CASSSQGGSYGYTF. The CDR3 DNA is TGCGCCAGCAGCAGTCAGGGGGGAAGCTATGGCTACACCTTC.